Below, 32 T cell receptor beta chains from the same sample are listed, as sequenced in a study of CD8 T cells in Susac syndrome. RNA was extracted with the RNeasy kit, and a quantity of about 0.5 to 1 ug was reverse transcribed using random hexamers. One entry per CDR3 protein results from TCRdb running MiXCR on the immunoSEQ multiplex PCR reads. Among 200,000 or so distinct CDR3 sequences listed, approximately 94% were seen once. The sample consisted of CD4+ T cells from PBMCs. Source of these receptors: a human donor with multiple sclerosis.

The J gene is TRBJ2-5, the V gene TRBV10-3, with D possibly matching TRBD2 (5 bases). Per germline, CDR1 ENHRY and CDR2 SYGVKD. V lost 0 bases and J 5 bases, leaving 10 bases between the germline ends. This CDR3 is 14 amino acids long. CDR3: CAISESRLFETQYF. CDR3 coding DNA: TGTGCCATCAGTGAGTCGAGACTATTCGAGACCCAGTACTTC.

The chain links TRBV20-1 to TRBJ1-2; 8 nucleotides line up with TRBD1. V gave up 4 bases and J gave up 1 base; unmatched junction bases: 2. This CDR3 contains 13 residues. The germline V gene has CDR1 DFQATT and CDR2 SNEGSKA (reference sequence). The CDR3 loop reads CSANRGVNYGYTF. The DNA for the CDR3 is TGCAGTGCTAACAGGGGGGTTAACTATGGCTACACCTTC.

The V call is TRBV29-1, the J call TRBJ1-1; D is unresolved. The CDR3 runs 14 residues. The germline CDR1 and CDR2 sequences are SQVTM and ANQGSEA. The V gene lost 4 bases and the J gene lost 6 bases, with 18 bases spanning the gap. The CDR3, as DNA: TGCAGCGTTGGTGTATCCGATAACTTCCCTGAAGCTTTCTTT. Its translation: CSVGVSDNFPEAFF.

This chain connects TRBV27 to TRBJ2-7; D is tentatively TRBD1 or TRBD2 (5 bases each). The V end lost 6 bases, the J end lost 2 bases, and 17 bases lay between the germline ends. The CDR3 consists of 15 residues. CDR1 is MNHEY and CDR2 is SMNVEV in the germline V gene (reference sequence). The CDR3 nucleotides are TGTGCCAGCAGCCCACTAGGGACGTCTACCTACGAGCAGTACTTC. Its translation is CASSPLGTSTYEQYF.

This clonotype showed up just once. The chain recombines TRBV20-1 with TRBJ2-1; the D gene is possibly TRBD2 (5 bases). The CDR3 runs to 14 residues. The V end was cut by 6 bases, the J end by 3 bases, with 15 bases between. Germline lookup yields CDR1 DFQATT and CDR2 SNEGSKA (reference sequence). CDR3 sequence: CSATTRSDYNEQFF. In nucleotides, the CDR3 is TGCAGTGCCACAACTAGGAGTGACTACAATGAGCAGTTCTTC.

As concerns this clonotype: One junction end disagrees with the germline gene, perhaps due to a read error. The chain joins TRBV30 to TRBJ1-5; 7 bases map to TRBD1. This CDR3 comprises 15 residues. Germline V gene data show CDR1 as GTSNPN and CDR2 as SVGIG (reference sequence). CDR3 sequence: CAWATGTASKQPQHF. As DNA, the CDR3 is TGTGCCTGGGCGACGGGGACAGCTAGCAAACAGCCCCAGCATTTT.

The chain combines TRBV12-3 or TRBV12-4 with TRBJ1-6; D not certain. The CDR3 is made up of 17 amino acids. Trimming cost V 4 bases and J 8 bases, with 21 bases left between them. Written as DNA, the CDR3 is TGTGCCAGCAGTTGGGGAGTGGGGTTAGCGTGGGATTCACCCCTCCACTTT. Translated: CASSWGVGLAWDSPLHF.

The chain joins TRBV20-1 to TRBJ2-7; a weak D match, TRBD2 (5 bases). Germline values: CDR1 DFQATT, CDR2 SNEGSKA (reference sequence). The CDR3 is 13 amino acids. The germline V and J ends were trimmed by 3 bases and 6 bases, with 15 bases remaining between them. CDR3 coding DNA: TGCAGTGCTAGCCTACCGGGATCGGGCGAGCAGTACTTC. Amino acid sequence: CSASLPGSGEQYF.

The V call is TRBV20-1, the J call TRBJ1-5; D is unresolved. This CDR3 is built from 14 residues. The V and J ends lost 0 bases and 4 bases respectively, with 10 bases between them. Germline CDR1 reads DFQATT; CDR2 reads SNEGSKA (reference sequence). The CDR3 reads CSARERQANQPQHF. CDR3 DNA: TGCAGTGCTAGAGAGAGGCAGGCAAATCAGCCCCAGCATTTT.

The chain couples TRBV21-1 to TRBJ2-3; TRBD1 is the table's D call, not checked against the DNA. TRBV21-1 is noted as a pseudogene. This CDR3 is built from 16 residues. The CDR3 reads CASSTGTGYGTDTQYF. CDR3 bases: TGTGCCAGCAGCACCGGGACAGGTTACGGCACAGATACGCAGTATTTT.

The chain carries TRBV5-1 and TRBJ2-1, with 9 positions matching TRBD2. Germline V CDR1 and CDR2: SGHRS, YFSETQ. The V gene end was trimmed by 9 bases and the J gene end by 12 bases; junction bases not matched to a gene: 25. The CDR3 spans 17 residues. Written as DNA, the CDR3 is TGCGCCACCTCTTCGGGCCCTGGCGGGGGGGCCATTGGAGCGCAGTTCTTC. This sequence encodes CATSSGPGGGAIGAQFF.

The chain combines TRBV6-5 with TRBJ2-3; D not certain. V lost 2 bases and J lost 4, with 10 bases in between. Germline loops: CDR1 MNHEY, CDR2 SVGAGI. The CDR3 loop spans 14 amino acids. The CDR3 spells CASSYQRRSDTQYF. CDR3 DNA: TGTGCCAGCAGTTACCAGCGACGGTCAGATACGCAGTATTTT.

This chain connects TRBV20-1 to TRBJ2-1; D possibly corresponds to TRBD2 (6 bases). The ends were cut back, 3 bases at V and 10 bases at J, with 13 bases in the middle. This CDR3 comprises 12 residues. The germline gives CDR1 DFQATT, CDR2 SNEGSKA (reference sequence). The CDR3 loop is CSASNWAGEQFF. CDR3 nucleotide sequence: TGCAGTGCTAGTAATTGGGCGGGGGAGCAGTTCTTC.

V gene TRBV28 combines with J gene TRBJ2-7; TRBD2 is a possible D gene (6 bases). Trimming removed 3 bases from V and 1 base from J, with 13 bases in between. The CDR3 is 15 residues long. Looked up from germline, CDR1 is MDHEN and CDR2 is SYDVKM. CDR3 amino acids: CASSFAGTASYEQYF. For the CDR3, the DNA is TGTGCCAGCAGTTTCGCGGGGACCGCGTCCTACGAGCAGTACTTC.

This chain connects TRBV12-3 or TRBV12-4 to TRBJ1-5; no clear D. CDR3 length equals 12 residues. V dropped 2 bases and J dropped 7 bases, with 6 bases sitting between them. The CDR3 nucleotides are TGTGCCAGCAGTTTATCGAGGCAGCCCCAGCATTTT. Translation gives CASSLSRQPQHF.

The rearrangement joins TRBV6-1 to TRBJ1-2; tentative D call: TRBD1 (5 bases). Germline loops: CDR1 MNHNS, CDR2 SASEGT. Trimming stripped 6 bases from V and 1 base from J, with 21 bases between. This CDR3 is built from 17 residues. The CDR3 DNA sequence: TGTGCCAGCAGGAAAAATCTCCAGGGTACCTTTAACTATGGCTACACCTTC. Translating gives CASRKNLQGTFNYGYTF.

This clonotype was observed once. DNA of the CDR3: TGTGCCAGCAGCCCACGACGGGGGAGTCAGACCCAGTACTTC. As protein: CASSPRRGSQTQYF. V is TRBV7-9 and J is TRBJ2-5; possibly TRBD2 for D (6 bases). The CDR3 contains 14 residues. V lost 5 bases and J lost 6, with 16 bases in between. Germline loops: CDR1 SEHNR, CDR2 FQNEAQ (reference sequence).

The chain recombines TRBV6-6 with TRBJ2-3; D is uncertain. The CDR3 length is 11 residues. V was clipped by 6 bases and J by 9 bases, with 10 bases between them. From germline, CDR1 is MNHNY and CDR2 SVGAGI (reference sequence). CDR3 coding DNA: TGTGCCAGCAGCCGGATGGAAACGCAGTATTTT. Translation gives CASSRMETQYF.

The gene calls are TRBV20-1 and TRBJ2-7; 10 bases fit TRBD2. The CDR3 sequence is 14 residues long. Germline V gene lookup returns CDR1 DFQATT and CDR2 SNEGSKA (reference sequence). V lost 6 bases, J lost 3 bases, and 8 bases stayed unmatched. Here the CDR3 DNA reads TGCAGTGCACTAGCGGGGAATCATATCTACGAGCAGTACTTC. Its translation is CSALAGNHIYEQYF.

J is TRBJ2-7 and V is TRBV20-1; D is perhaps TRBD1 or TRBD2 (5 bases each). Germline CDR1 and CDR2: DFQATT and SNEGSKA (reference sequence). The CDR3 consists of 15 residues. Trimming removed 3 bases at V and 1 base at J, with 16 bases between. DNA of the CDR3: TGCAGTGCTAGGGGTCCGGGGCGACTATCCTACGAGCAGTACTTC. As protein: CSARGPGRLSYEQYF.

This chain connects TRBV29-1 to TRBJ2-1; D is unclear. The CDR3 length is 12 residues. Germline V gene lookup returns CDR1 SQVTM and CDR2 ANQGSEA. Trimming shortened V by 0 bases and J by 16 bases, and 16 bases separated the two germline ends. DNA for the CDR3: TGCAGCGTTGAAGATCGTAATGGACCCCTATTCTTC. Amino acid sequence: CSVEDRNGPLFF.

The chain is built from TRBV7-3 and TRBJ2-6; D is unresolved. CDR1 is SGHTA and CDR2 is FQGTGA in the germline V gene. The CDR3 is 14 residues long. The ends were cut back, 1 base at V and 0 bases at J, with 1 base in the middle. The CDR3 DNA reads TGTGCCAGCAGCTTAAACTCTGGGGCCAACGTCCTGACTTTC. This gives the protein CASSLNSGANVLTF.

The V and J genes are TRBV29-1 and TRBJ2-3, with D uncertain. Trimming shortened V by 6 bases and J by 2 bases, and 6 bases separated the two germline ends. The CDR3 covers 11 residues. Per germline, CDR1 SQVTM and CDR2 ANQGSEA. CDR3 in DNA: TGCAGCGTCCAGCTCACAGATACGCAGTATTTT. Residues: CSVQLTDTQYF.

The rearrangement links TRBV20-1 to TRBJ1-2; a weak D match, TRBD1 (5 bases). V lost 0 bases and J lost 3, with 11 bases in between. CDR3 length: 14 residues. Germline loops: CDR1 DFQATT, CDR2 SNEGSKA (reference sequence). CDR3 in DNA: TGCAGTGCTAGAGAGGGCTCAGGGTACTATGGCTACACCTTC. This encodes CSAREGSGYYGYTF.

This chain connects TRBV19 to TRBJ2-5; perhaps TRBD2 as D (6 bases). The CDR3 contains 14 residues. Per the germline V gene, CDR1 is LNHDA and CDR2 is SQIVND (reference sequence). The germline V and J ends were trimmed by 7 bases and 2 bases, with 14 bases remaining between them. For the CDR3, the DNA is TGTGCCAGTACCCCGGGGGTATGGCAAGAGACCCAGTACTTC. It is translated as CASTPGVWQETQYF.

CDR3 region: CAISLGGGETQYF. The DNA of the CDR3 is TGTGCCATCTCCTTAGGGGGGGGAGAGACCCAGTACTTC. This rearrangement joins TRBV10-3 to TRBJ2-5; tentatively, D is TRBD2 (7 bases). V was shortened by 8 bases and J by 4 bases, with 14 bases between the two germline ends. The CDR3 extends over 13 amino acids. Germline loops: CDR1 ENHRY, CDR2 SYGVKD.

The V gene is TRBV4-3, the J gene TRBJ1-6; D gene ambiguous. Germline CDR1 reads LGHNA; CDR2 reads YSLEER. V dropped 0 bases and J dropped 9 bases, with 18 bases sitting between them. This CDR3 has 17 amino acids. CDR3 amino acids: CASSQDSVNGQSSPLHF. CDR3 sequence (DNA): TGCGCCAGCAGCCAAGATTCGGTAAACGGTCAAAGTTCACCCCTCCACTTT.

The chain joins TRBV29-1 to TRBJ2-5; TRBD1 aligns across 7 bases. CDR3 length: 12 residues. J gave up 2 bases and V 6 bases, and 3 bases lay outside the gene matches. CDR1 and CDR2 from the germline V gene are SQVTM and ANQGSEA. Here the CDR3 DNA reads TGCAGCGTCCGGACAGGTCAAGAGACCCAGTACTTC. Protein: CSVRTGQETQYF.

The V gene is TRBV7-9, the J gene TRBJ2-5, with D unresolved. The CDR3 has 13 residues. Germline lookup yields CDR1 SEHNR and CDR2 FQNEAQ (reference sequence). V lost 5 bases and J 1 base, leaving 8 bases between the germline ends. The CDR3 sequence: CASSPIGQETQYF. The CDR3 DNA is TGTGCCAGCAGCCCCATAGGCCAAGAGACCCAGTACTTC. Full variable domain (remainder filled in from reference TRBV7-9 and TRBJ2-5): DTGVSQNPRHKITKRGQNVTFRCDPISEHNRLYWYRQTLGQGPEFLTYFQNEAQLEKSRLLSDRFSAERPKGSFSTLEIQRTEQGDSAMYLCASSPIGQETQYFGPGTRLLVL.

The V and J genes are TRBV29-1 and TRBJ2-6; tentatively, D is TRBD1 (5 bases). There are 15 residues in the CDR3. V was clipped by 4 bases and J by 3 bases, with 13 bases between them. Germline values: CDR1 SQVTM, CDR2 ANQGSEA. CDR3: CSVGQLHGGANVLTF. The CDR3, as DNA: TGCAGCGTTGGACAGCTACATGGTGGGGCCAACGTCCTGACTTTC.

The J gene is TRBJ1-2, the V gene TRBV5-4, with D possibly being TRBD1 (5 bases). This CDR3 region has 14 residues. V lost 3 bases and J lost 4, with 13 bases in between. CDR1 and CDR2 from the germline V gene are SGHNT and YYREEE (reference sequence). The CDR3 here is CASSSRRESYGYTF. CDR3 DNA sequence: TGTGCCAGCAGCTCCCGCAGGGAAAGCTATGGCTACACCTTC.

Only one count was recorded for this clonotype. The chain recombines TRBV5-6 with TRBJ1-6; D gene ambiguous. V lost 1 base to trimming and J lost 9 bases, with 11 bases between them. The CDR3 consists of 14 residues. Germline-derived CDR1 and CDR2 are SGHDT and YYEEEE. Here the CDR3 reads CASSLSGRVSPLHF. The DNA of the CDR3 is TGTGCCAGCAGCTTGTCCGGGAGGGTTTCACCCCTCCACTTT.